The subject of this entry is one TCR beta chain. This CDR3 has 16 residues. Looked up from germline, CDR1 is SGHRS and CDR2 is YFSETQ. With 4 bases clipped from V and 4 bases from J, the junction kept 11 bases outside the gene matches. This specimen belongs to a study of blood T cell repertoires in COVID-19. As for the study in general: COVID-19 samples from acute and convalescent phases originated in the United States, Italy and Spain. PBMCs, B-cell-depleted T cells, or T cells were the source of the cDNA or gDNA that made up the material.

Per the original data handling: Amplification from reference gene primers served as the basis for estimated nucleated cell counts. The data were produced by immunoSEQ multiplex PCR, yet TCRdb's version contains in-frame clones alone and is incomplete. Clone size and V and J calls were adopted from that table, with D and trimming inferred from the DNA. The sample lists some 60,000 clones, around 92% occurring once. The TCR was taken from a man in his 60s with acute or convalescent COVID-19. Sequenced sample: peripheral blood. The rearrangement links TRBV5-1 to TRBJ2-1, with 7 bases aligning to TRBD2. This chain's CDR3 is CASSPMGGGVYNEQFF. CDR3 bases: TGCGCCAGCAGCCCCATGGGGGGAGGGGTATACAATGAGCAGTTCTTC.